Below, 16 T cell receptor beta chains from the same sample are listed, as sequenced in a study of PD-1 and CTLA-4 blockade in melanoma. The table came from immunoSEQ multiplex PCR; TCRdb's copy has only in-frame clones and leaves some out. The repertoire holds under 13,000 clones, 82% seen once, with around 32% in the top ten. The sample in question was CD8+ T cells from peripheral blood, obtained from a patient given anti-PD-1 treatment. The origin of the receptors is a human donor with melanoma.

V is TRBV10-2 and J is TRBJ2-1, with 7 bases lining up with TRBD2. The CDR3 has 16 amino acids. Per germline, CDR1 WSHSY and CDR2 SAAADI. The V gene end was trimmed by 4 bases and the J gene end by 0 bases; junction bases not matched to a gene: 6. Written as DNA, the CDR3 is TGCGCCAGCAGTGGCCCCGGCGGGAGCTCCTACAATGAGCAGTTCTTC. Its protein product is CASSGPGGSSYNEQFF.

This clone was found a few times. This chain links TRBV29-1 with TRBJ2-7; TRBD1 agrees at 7 bases. V gave up 3 bases and J gave up 4 bases; unmatched junction bases: 6. Germline CDR1 and CDR2: SQVTM and ANQGSEA. CDR3 length: 13 amino acids. The CDR3 DNA reads as TGCAGCGTTGAGTCACAGGGGAGTTACGAGCAGTACTTC. Translation: CSVESQGSYEQYF.

V gene TRBV7-2 combines with J gene TRBJ2-1, with TRBD2 matching over 8 bases. Germline CDR1 is SGHTA and CDR2 is FQGNSA. The V gene end was trimmed by 2 bases and the J gene end by 8 bases; junction bases not matched to a gene: 8. The length of the CDR3 is 15 residues. The CDR3 here is CASSLSFGGADEQFF. The CDR3 region has the DNA TGTGCCAGCAGCTTATCTTTCGGGGGGGCCGATGAGCAGTTCTTC.

The rearrangement links TRBV13 to TRBJ1-2; 8 positions agree with TRBD1. V trimming: 1 base; J trimming: 4 bases; junction bases outside the gene matches: 5. The CDR3 has 15 amino acids. Germline V lookup: CDR1 PRHDT, CDR2 FYEKMQ (reference sequence). CDR3 in DNA: TGTGCCAGCAGCTTAGCGGGCAGGGGGCCCTATGGCTACACCTTC. It is translated as CASSLAGRGPYGYTF. Full variable domain (rest looked up from reference TRBV13 and TRBJ1-2): AAGVIQSPRHLIKEKRETATLKCYPIPRHDTVYWYQQGPGQDPQFLISFYEKMQSDKGSIPDRFSAQQFSDYHSELNMSSLELGDSALYFCASSLAGRGPYGYTFGSGTRLTVV.

This chain joins TRBV7-9 and TRBJ2-5; a weak D match, TRBD2 (5 bases). Germline V gene data show CDR1 as SEHNR and CDR2 as FQNEAQ (reference sequence). The ends were cut back, 1 base at V and 5 bases at J, with 11 bases in the middle. The CDR3 length is 14 residues. The CDR3, as DNA: TGTGCCAGCAGCTTAGTACTAGAAGGCGAGACCCAGTACTTC. As protein: CASSLVLEGETQYF.

The J gene is TRBJ2-1, the V gene TRBV9, with TRBD1 as a possible D gene (6 bases). Germline assignment: CDR1 SGDLS and CDR2 YYNGEE. This CDR3 contains 16 residues. Deletions cut 2 bases from V and 8 bases from J, with 20 bases between. The CDR3 DNA sequence: TGTGCCAGCAGCGTTACAGGGTTCTCTTATCTGGATGAGCAGTTCTTC. It yields the protein CASSVTGFSYLDEQFF.

This clone was recorded a few times. The rearrangement uses TRBV10-3 and TRBJ2-3; 9 bases line up with TRBD1. Trimming at V came to 0 bases and at J to 4 bases, leaving 5 bases not matched to a gene. This CDR3 has 16 amino acids. Germline lookup yields CDR1 ENHRY and CDR2 SYGVKD. This CDR3 reads CAISESPGQGSDTQYF. The CDR3 DNA sequence: TGTGCCATCAGTGAGTCTCCGGGACAGGGCTCAGATACGCAGTATTTT.

This clone was seen only once. The chain couples TRBV5-6 to TRBJ1-1; D remains unclear. The CDR3 has 15 amino acids. Trimming removed 4 bases from V and 1 base from J, with 14 bases in between. Looked up from germline, CDR1 is SGHDT and CDR2 is YYEEEE. CDR3 sequence (DNA): TGTGCCAGCAGCCTCAAGGGCTGGGGGAACACTGAAGCTTTCTTT. Translation: CASSLKGWGNTEAFF.

J is TRBJ2-1 and V is TRBV13; 13 nucleotides match TRBD2. The CDR3 is made up of 17 amino acids. Germline loops: CDR1 PRHDT, CDR2 FYEKMQ (reference sequence). The ends lost 4 bases at V and 8 bases at J; junction bases unmatched: 11. The CDR3 protein is CASSSDGLAGERYEQFF. The CDR3 nucleotides read TGTGCCAGCAGCTCCGATGGACTAGCGGGAGAAAGATATGAGCAGTTCTTC.

J is TRBJ2-7 and V is TRBV9, with 14 positions matching TRBD2. The CDR3 is made up of 15 amino acids. Germline loops: CDR1 SGDLS, CDR2 YYNGEE. V trimming: 4 bases; J trimming: 4 bases; junction bases outside the gene matches: 4. The CDR3 reads CASSPRLAGGYEQYF. In DNA form, the CDR3 reads TGTGCCAGCAGCCCAAGACTAGCGGGAGGGTACGAGCAGTACTTC. The variable domain in full, completed from reference TRBV9 and TRBJ2-7, reads DSGVTQTPKHLITATGQRVTLRCSPRSGDLSVYWYQQSLDQGLQFLIQYYNGEERAKGNILERFSAQQFPDLHSELNLSSLELGDSALYFCASSPRLAGGYEQYFGPGTRLTVT.

This clone has more than one count but fewer than ten. The chain is built from TRBV5-6 and TRBJ1-6; no clear D. Germline assignment: CDR1 SGHDT and CDR2 YYEEEE. This CDR3 contains 17 residues. V gave up 0 bases and J gave up 5 bases, with 15 bases separating them. CDR3 sequence: CASSLERVYQDNSPLHF. The DNA of the CDR3 is TGTGCCAGCAGCTTGGAAAGGGTTTATCAGGATAATTCACCCCTCCACTTT.

The chain is built from TRBV7-9 and TRBJ2-3, with D uncertain. CDR3 length: 12 amino acids. The V and J ends lost 8 bases and 2 bases respectively, with 8 bases between them. The V gene's germline CDR1 is SEHNR and CDR2 FQNEAQ (reference sequence). CDR3 in amino acids: CASDWNTDTQYF. The CDR3 bases are TGTGCCAGCGATTGGAACACAGATACGCAGTATTTT.

V and J are TRBV9 and TRBJ1-1; D not certain. Germline V lookup: CDR1 SGDLS, CDR2 YYNGEE. V shed 3 bases and J shed 1 base, with 10 bases lying between them. CDR3 length equals 14 residues. The CDR3: CASSAQVENTEAFF. CDR3 coding DNA: TGTGCCAGCAGCGCCCAGGTGGAGAACACTGAAGCTTTCTTT.

The genes are TRBV11-3 and TRBJ2-1, with a weak D call TRBD2 (5 bases). CDR3 size: 15 residues. The germline gives CDR1 SGHNT, CDR2 YENEEA. Trimming left V 4 bases short and J 2 bases short, with 12 bases between. The CDR3 nucleotides are TGTGCCAGCAGCTCCTATAGAGGGCCCTACAATGAGCAGTTCTTC. Its translation is CASSSYRGPYNEQFF.

This chain joins TRBV5-5 and TRBJ2-5, with TRBD1 identical over 9 bases. Germline V lookup: CDR1 SGHKS, CDR2 YYEKEE (reference sequence). The CDR3 has 14 amino acids. V lost 2 bases and J lost 5; bases outside the gene matches: 4. The CDR3 DNA reads as TGTGCCAGCAGCTTCGGACAGGGGTGGGAGACCCAGTACTTC. Amino acids: CASSFGQGWETQYF.

V and J are TRBV7-9 and TRBJ1-5; unclear D gene. The V end lost 1 base, the J end lost 4 bases, and 5 bases lay between the germline ends. The CDR3 has 13 amino acids. CDR1 is SEHNR and CDR2 is FQNEAQ in the germline V gene (reference sequence). The CDR3 spells CASSLGTNQPQHF. CDR3 nucleotides: TGTGCCAGCAGCTTAGGTACTAATCAGCCCCAGCATTTT.